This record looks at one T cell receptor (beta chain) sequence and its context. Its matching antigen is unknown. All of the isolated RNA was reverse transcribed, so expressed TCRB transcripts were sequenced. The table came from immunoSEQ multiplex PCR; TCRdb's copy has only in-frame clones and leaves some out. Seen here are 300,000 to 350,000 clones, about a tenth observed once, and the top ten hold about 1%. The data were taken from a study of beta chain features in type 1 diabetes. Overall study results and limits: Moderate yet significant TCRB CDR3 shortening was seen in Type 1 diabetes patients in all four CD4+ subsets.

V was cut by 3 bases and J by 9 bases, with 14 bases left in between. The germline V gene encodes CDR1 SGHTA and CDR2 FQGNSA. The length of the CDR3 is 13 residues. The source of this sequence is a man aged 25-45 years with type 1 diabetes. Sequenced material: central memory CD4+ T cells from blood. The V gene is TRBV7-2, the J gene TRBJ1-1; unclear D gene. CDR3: CASSFMGVRKAFF. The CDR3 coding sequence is TGTGCCAGCAGCTTTATGGGAGTGAGGAAAGCTTTCTTT. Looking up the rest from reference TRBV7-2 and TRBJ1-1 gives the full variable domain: GAGVSQSPSNKVTEKGKDVELRCDPISGHTALYWYRQSLGQGLEFLIYFQGNSAPDKSGLPSDRFSAERTGGSVSTLTIQRTQQEDSAVYLCASSFMGVRKAFFGQGTRLTVV.